The rows below give T cell receptor beta chains drawn from one sample of a study of T cells in Graves' hyperthyroidism and ophthalmopathy. TCRdb re-called the multiplex PCR reads with MiXCR, one entry per CDR3 protein. The sample consists of hundreds of thousands of distinct CDR3 sequences, about a sixth of them appearing once. The sample taken for sequencing was blood. These receptors all stem from a woman aged 40 to 49 with Graves' ophthalmopathy. CDR3s include the opening cysteine and the closing phenylalanine or tryptophan. The order of the fields is clone size, CDR3 length, V gene, J gene, D gene, CDR3 DNA, CDR3 protein. A D gene is named only where the DNA matches it firmly. A clone size is listed for some rows: how often the clone was seen (once, few, many), or a class if it is expanded.

clone size: many; CDR3 length: 15; V gene: TRBV2; J gene: TRBJ1-5; D gene: NA; CDR3 DNA: TGTGCCAGCAGTGAATATGGGGCAGGGAGTCAGCCCCAGCATTTT; CDR3 protein: CASSEYGAGSQPQHF
clone size: few; CDR3 length: 13; V gene: TRBV24-1; J gene: TRBJ2-1; D gene: TRBD1; CDR3 DNA: TGTGCCACGCCACGGACAGGGGCGGATGAGCAGTTCTTC; CDR3 protein: CATPRTGADEQFF
clone size: many; CDR3 length: 13; V gene: TRBV30; J gene: TRBJ2-7; D gene: NA; CDR3 DNA: TGTGCCTGGACTTACAGGAATCGGGGCGAGCAGTACTTC; CDR3 protein: CAWTYRNRGEQYF
clone size: NA; CDR3 length: 17; V gene: TRBV7-8; J gene: TRBJ1-3; D gene: NA; CDR3 DNA: TGTGCCAGCAGCTTATTGCGCCTCGGACACTCTGGAAACACCATATATTTT; CDR3 protein: CASSLLRLGHSGNTIYF
clone size: NA; CDR3 length: 16; V gene: TRBV19; J gene: TRBJ2-1; D gene: TRBD1; CDR3 DNA: TGTGCCAGTAGTAACCCGCGGACAGGCTCCTACAATGAGCAGTTCTTC; CDR3 protein: CASSNPRTGSYNEQFF
clone size: few; CDR3 length: 13; V gene: TRBV7-9; J gene: TRBJ1-1; D gene: NA; CDR3 DNA: TGTGCCAGCAGCTATAGATCCGACGGTGAAGCTTTCTTT; CDR3 protein: CASSYRSDGEAFF
clone size: many; CDR3 length: 15; V gene: TRBV7-2; J gene: TRBJ2-2; D gene: NA; CDR3 DNA: TGTGCCAGCAGCCCTAGCGTCTGGGCAACCGGGGAGCTGTTTTTT; CDR3 protein: CASSPSVWATGELFF
clone size: many; CDR3 length: 14; V gene: TRBV20-1; J gene: TRBJ1-2; D gene: TRBD1; CDR3 DNA: TGCAGTGCTAGGGGACAGGGGGCGACCTATGGCTACACCTTC; CDR3 protein: CSARGQGATYGYTF
clone size: few; CDR3 length: 16; V gene: TRBV9; J gene: TRBJ2-2; D gene: TRBD1; CDR3 DNA: TGTGCCAGCAGCGTTACCGGGACAGCCTACACCGGGGAGCTGTTTTTT; CDR3 protein: CASSVTGTAYTGELFF
clone size: many; CDR3 length: 16; V gene: TRBV3-1; J gene: TRBJ2-2; D gene: NA; CDR3 DNA: TGTGCCAGCAGCCAAGATCCCGGACGGCTCACCGGGGAGCTGTTTTTT; CDR3 protein: CASSQDPGRLTGELFF
clone size: many; CDR3 length: 16; V gene: TRBV11-2; J gene: TRBJ1-3; D gene: NA; CDR3 DNA: TGTGCCAGCAGCTTAGGTTGGAGCTACTCTGGAAACACCATATATTTT; CDR3 protein: CASSLGWSYSGNTIYF
clone size: many; CDR3 length: 11; V gene: TRBV28; J gene: TRBJ2-1; D gene: NA; CDR3 DNA: TGTGCCAGCGGGAGCCCCAATGAGCAGTTCTTC; CDR3 protein: CASGSPNEQFF
clone size: many; CDR3 length: 13; V gene: TRBV11-2; J gene: TRBJ2-7; D gene: NA; CDR3 DNA: TGTGCCAGCAGCTTTGGCAGCACCTACGAGCAGTACTTC; CDR3 protein: CASSFGSTYEQYF
clone size: NA; CDR3 length: 13; V gene: TRBV29-1; J gene: TRBJ1-2; D gene: NA; CDR3 DNA: TGCAGCGTTCTCACGGAATCAATCTATGGCTACACCTTC; CDR3 protein: CSVLTESIYGYTF
clone size: NA; CDR3 length: 15; V gene: TRBV29-1; J gene: TRBJ2-1; D gene: TRBD2; CDR3 DNA: TGCAGCTCTTACGGAAGAGCGGGGGGGCTCGATGAGCAGTTCTTC; CDR3 protein: CSSYGRAGGLDEQFF
clone size: NA; CDR3 length: 15; V gene: TRBV5-1; J gene: TRBJ2-1; D gene: NA; CDR3 DNA: TGCGCCAGCAGCTTGGTATCCGGGAGCTCCTACGAGCAGTTCTTC; CDR3 protein: CASSLVSGSSYEQFF
clone size: few; CDR3 length: 12; V gene: TRBV5-1; J gene: TRBJ2-1; D gene: TRBD2; CDR3 DNA: TGCGCCAGCAGCGGGGGGGACAATGAGCAGTTCTTC; CDR3 protein: CASSGGDNEQFF
clone size: NA; CDR3 length: 18; V gene: TRBV3-1; J gene: TRBJ2-7; D gene: TRBD2; CDR3 DNA: TGTGCCAGCAGTAAACCGGGACTAGCGGGGGGGGTAACCTACGAGCAGTACTTC; CDR3 protein: CASSKPGLAGGVTYEQYF
clone size: few; CDR3 length: 13; V gene: TRBV20-1; J gene: TRBJ2-3; D gene: NA; CDR3 DNA: TGCAGTGCTAGGACAGGCGGTGCCAATACGCAGTATTTT; CDR3 protein: CSARTGGANTQYF
clone size: NA; CDR3 length: 17; V gene: TRBV6-2/TRBV6-3; J gene: TRBJ2-3; D gene: TRBD1; CDR3 DNA: TGTGCCAGCAGTGCCGCGGACAGGGGCTTCTTCACAGGTACGCAGTATTTT; CDR3 protein: CASSAADRGFFTGTQYF
clone size: many; CDR3 length: 15; V gene: TRBV2; J gene: TRBJ2-4; D gene: NA; CDR3 DNA: TGTGCCAGCAGACAATGGCGGGATACCAAAAACATTCAGTACTTC; CDR3 protein: CASRQWRDTKNIQYF
clone size: many; CDR3 length: 16; V gene: TRBV2; J gene: TRBJ2-5; D gene: NA; CDR3 DNA: TGTGCCAACAGCCTCAATGTCGGCAGCATACAAGAGACCCAGTACTTC; CDR3 protein: CANSLNVGSIQETQYF
clone size: many; CDR3 length: 16; V gene: TRBV12-3/TRBV12-4; J gene: TRBJ2-2; D gene: NA; CDR3 DNA: TGTGCCAGCAGTTTAGCGCCCTTCGGGGGCACCGGGGAGCTGTTTTTT; CDR3 protein: CASSLAPFGGTGELFF
clone size: many; CDR3 length: 14; V gene: TRBV7-9; J gene: TRBJ2-5; D gene: NA; CDR3 DNA: TGTGCCAGCAGCCATAGGGACGGCGAAGAGACCCAGTACTTC; CDR3 protein: CASSHRDGEETQYF
clone size: many; CDR3 length: 12; V gene: TRBV30; J gene: TRBJ1-1; D gene: NA; CDR3 DNA: TGTGCCTGGATCCTGATGAACACTGAAGCTTTCTTT; CDR3 protein: CAWILMNTEAFF
clone size: few; CDR3 length: 17; V gene: TRBV5-1; J gene: TRBJ2-1; D gene: TRBD2; CDR3 DNA: TGCGCCAGCAGCTTGTCGCCCCCGGGACTAGTGCTCAATGAGCAGTTCTTC; CDR3 protein: CASSLSPPGLVLNEQFF
clone size: few; CDR3 length: 14; V gene: TRBV6-5; J gene: TRBJ1-6; D gene: NA; CDR3 DNA: TGTGCCAGCAGTTATCGACAGCCCAATTCACCCCTCCACTTT; CDR3 protein: CASSYRQPNSPLHF
clone size: few; CDR3 length: 14; V gene: TRBV11-3; J gene: TRBJ2-3; D gene: NA; CDR3 DNA: TGTGCCAGCAGCTTAAGCGCGGGCGCAGATACGCAGTATTTT; CDR3 protein: CASSLSAGADTQYF
clone size: once; CDR3 length: 17; V gene: TRBV28; J gene: TRBJ1-3; D gene: NA; CDR3 DNA: TGTGCCAGCAGCGATCCTCGGCGGGCCAACTCTGGAAACACCATATATTTT; CDR3 protein: CASSDPRRANSGNTIYF
clone size: few; CDR3 length: 15; V gene: TRBV6-1; J gene: TRBJ2-3; D gene: TRBD2; CDR3 DNA: TGTGCCAGCAGCCGCACTAGCGGGGGGGCTAATACGCAGTATTTT; CDR3 protein: CASSRTSGGANTQYF
clone size: NA; CDR3 length: 17; V gene: TRBV11-2; J gene: TRBJ2-1; D gene: NA; CDR3 DNA: TGTGCCAGCAGCTTAGATCATGAAGGTCGGAACTTCAATGAGCAGTTCTTC; CDR3 protein: CASSLDHEGRNFNEQFF
clone size: many; CDR3 length: 17; V gene: TRBV18; J gene: TRBJ2-3; D gene: NA; CDR3 DNA: TGTGCCAGCTCACCGTGGAGCCGGGGGGCCACCCCAGATACGCAGTATTTT; CDR3 protein: CASSPWSRGATPDTQYF
clone size: many; CDR3 length: 11; V gene: TRBV7-9; J gene: TRBJ1-5; D gene: NA; CDR3 DNA: TGTGCCAGCGTAGGGGCTCAGCCCCAGCATTTT; CDR3 protein: CASVGAQPQHF
clone size: many; CDR3 length: 16; V gene: TRBV11-2; J gene: TRBJ2-2; D gene: TRBD1; CDR3 DNA: TGTGCCAGCAGCGGGGGACAGGGGTGGCTGTCCGGGGAGCTGTTTTTT; CDR3 protein: CASSGGQGWLSGELFF
clone size: many; CDR3 length: 19; V gene: TRBV27; J gene: TRBJ1-1; D gene: TRBD1; CDR3 DNA: TGTGCCAGCAGCCCCGGGCCGGGACAGGGATCGAGGAGGGACACTGAAGCTTTCTTT; CDR3 protein: CASSPGPGQGSRRDTEAFF
clone size: few; CDR3 length: 15; V gene: TRBV5-1; J gene: TRBJ1-4; D gene: NA; CDR3 DNA: TGCGCCAGCAGCCCCCTCGGCGGGGGGCGTGAAAAACTGTTTTTT; CDR3 protein: CASSPLGGGREKLFF
clone size: NA; CDR3 length: 13; V gene: TRBV12-3/TRBV12-4; J gene: TRBJ1-1; D gene: NA; CDR3 DNA: TGTGCCAGCAGGCAGACTGTTAACACTGAAGCTTTCTTT; CDR3 protein: CASRQTVNTEAFF
clone size: many; CDR3 length: 16; V gene: TRBV7-9; J gene: TRBJ2-7; D gene: NA; CDR3 DNA: TGTGCCAGCAGCCCCTCCACGAGGGGAAGAGCCTACGAGCAGTACTTC; CDR3 protein: CASSPSTRGRAYEQYF
clone size: NA; CDR3 length: 14; V gene: TRBV5-1; J gene: TRBJ2-2; D gene: NA; CDR3 DNA: TGCGCCAGCAGCTTGGTTTGGGGGCCCGGGGAGCTGTTTTTT; CDR3 protein: CASSLVWGPGELFF
clone size: few; CDR3 length: 15; V gene: TRBV15; J gene: TRBJ1-2; D gene: TRBD1; CDR3 DNA: TGTGCCACCAGCAGAGGGAAACAGGGGACCTATGGCTACACCTTC; CDR3 protein: CATSRGKQGTYGYTF
clone size: NA; CDR3 length: 14; V gene: TRBV5-1; J gene: TRBJ2-5; D gene: TRBD2; CDR3 DNA: TGCGCCAGCAGCTTGGCAGCGGGGGAAGAGACCCAGTACTTC; CDR3 protein: CASSLAAGEETQYF